One sample yielded the 28 T cell receptor beta chains listed below, sequenced in a study of blood T cells in healthy people across ages (dated by TCRdb to about 2015). Libraries were built with 5' RACE. A second PCR of roughly 6 to 12 cycles was performed with a sample-barcoded 5' primer and a J-beta primer mix. TCRdb reprocessed the public reads (quality trimming at Q25 with fastp, clone calling with MiXCR) and kept in-frame beta chains. Each record represents a unique CDR3 protein, reported with the most common genes and DNA among its rows. In this sample the table shows 1.5 million to 2 million distinct CDR3 sequences, about two fifths of which occur a single time. Jointly, the top ten make up about 21% of the sample. Sequencing was carried out using blood. These receptor sequences come from a human donor in good health.

This clonotype was observed a handful of times. V and J are TRBV18 and TRBJ2-7, with 11 bases that match TRBD1. V lost 3 bases and J lost 3; bases outside the gene matches: 4. Germline assignment: CDR1 KGHSH and CDR2 LQKENI. The CDR3 extends over 15 amino acids. CDR3 sequence reads: CASSPGQGAVYEQYF. The CDR3 region has the DNA TGTGCCAGCTCACCTGGACAGGGGGCGGTCTACGAGCAGTACTTC.

V is TRBV6-2 or TRBV6-3 and J is TRBJ2-7, with 7 bases identical to TRBD1. CDR3 size: 15 residues. V lost 8 bases to trimming and J lost 4 bases; unmatched junction nucleotides: 14. Germline loops: CDR1 MNHEY, CDR2 SVGEGT. Written as DNA, the CDR3 is TGTGCCAGCCATCCTCAAACGGGACAGCCATACGAGCAGTACTTC. This sequence encodes CASHPQTGQPYEQYF.

This clonotype was seen a few times. The chain recombines TRBV5-1 with TRBJ2-1; no clear D. Germline V gives CDR1 SGHRS, CDR2 YFSETQ. CDR3 length: 14 amino acids. Trimming stripped 2 bases from V and 12 bases from J, with 18 bases between. CDR3 region: CASSFGSQRYRQFF. Here the CDR3 DNA reads TGCGCCAGCAGCTTTGGGTCTCAACGGTACCGGCAGTTCTTC.

With respect to this clonotype: A clone one base away is much larger, so this may be a read error. The chain recombines TRBV6-2 or TRBV6-3 with TRBJ2-4; no definite D call. Germline V gives CDR1 MNHEY, CDR2 SVGEGT. Trimming stripped 7 bases from V and 13 bases from J, with 14 bases between. This CDR3 region has 11 residues. This chain's CDR3 is CASMTNNEQYF. The CDR3 DNA is TGTGCCAGCATGACAAACAATGAGCAGTACTTC.

This clonotype occurred once. J is TRBJ2-3 and V is TRBV7-2; D is perhaps TRBD2 (5 bases). Between the trimmed V and J ends, which lost 0 bases and 10 bases, there was a span of 20 bases. The germline gives CDR1 SGHTA, CDR2 FQGNSA. This CDR3 is 16 amino acids long. The CDR3 DNA reads as TGTGCCAGCAGCTTAGCGCCTAGTGGGGAGATGTTGGCGCAGTATTTT. Amino acids: CASSLAPSGEMLAQYF.

This clonotype was counted a few times. The chain joins TRBV27 to TRBJ2-1; no definite D call. Per germline, CDR1 MNHEY and CDR2 SMNVEV (reference sequence). The CDR3 loop spans 15 amino acids. Trimming left V 4 bases short and J 0 bases short, with 10 bases between. This CDR3 is CASSSVSDSYNEQFF. CDR3 sequence (DNA): TGTGCCAGCAGTTCCGTCTCAGACTCCTACAATGAGCAGTTCTTC.

This clonotype was counted once. J is TRBJ2-5 and V is TRBV13; 8 bases agree with TRBD1. This CDR3 region has 15 residues. Germline trimming cut 5 bases from V and 7 bases from J; bases unmatched to any gene: 12. Germline V gives CDR1 PRHDT, CDR2 FYEKMQ (reference sequence). This CDR3 reads CASSPVADREGTQYF. CDR3 DNA sequence: TGTGCCAGCAGCCCGGTCGCGGACAGGGAAGGGACCCAGTACTTC.

This clonotype was counted a few times. The V and J genes are TRBV2 and TRBJ1-2; no clear D gene. V was trimmed by 5 bases and J by 6 bases, leaving 13 bases between them. The CDR3 extends over 13 amino acids. Germline V CDR1 and CDR2: SNHLY, FYNNEI. The CDR3 region is CASSTTRVDGYTF. CDR3 bases: TGTGCCAGCAGTACGACAAGAGTGGATGGCTACACCTTC. The variable domain in full, with the rest retrieved from reference TRBV2 and TRBJ1-2, is EPEVTQTPSHQVTQMGQEVILRCVPISNHLYFYWYRQILGQKVEFLVSFYNNEISEKSEIFDDQFSVERPDGSNFTLKIRSTKLEDSAMYFCASSTTRVDGYTFGSGTRLTVV.

The genes are TRBV29-1 and TRBJ1-2, with D possibly TRBD1 on 5 matching bases. Germline CDR1 reads SQVTM; CDR2 reads ANQGSEA. V was clipped by 4 bases and J by 6 bases, with 9 bases between them. The CDR3 runs 11 residues. The CDR3 is CSVGQFDGYTF. CDR3 bases: TGCAGCGTTGGACAGTTCGATGGCTACACCTTC.

There are a few counts of this clonotype. The rearrangement joins TRBV5-1 to TRBJ1-2, with 7 nucleotides matching TRBD1. Germline V CDR1 and CDR2: SGHRS, YFSETQ. V shed 0 bases and J 4 bases; nucleotides not matched to a gene: 3. This CDR3 region has 14 residues. The chain's CDR3 is CASSLADRVYGYTF. CDR3 coding DNA: TGCGCCAGCAGCTTGGCTGACAGGGTCTATGGCTACACCTTC.

This sequence joins TRBV5-1 and TRBJ2-7; D is perhaps TRBD1 or TRBD2 (5 bases each). V was cut by 3 bases and J by 3 bases, with 16 bases left in between. Germline V gene sequence: CDR1 SGHRS, CDR2 YFSETQ. There are 15 residues in the CDR3. CDR3 protein: CASSSSGDGRYEQYF. The CDR3 DNA is TGCGCCAGCAGCTCGAGTGGGGACGGCCGCTACGAGCAGTACTTC.

This clonotype was detected many times. The rearrangement uses TRBV4-2 and TRBJ2-5; 10 bases match TRBD1. The CDR3 covers 17 residues. Germline V gives CDR1 LGHNA, CDR2 YNFKEQ. V gave up 4 bases and J gave up 6 bases; unmatched junction bases: 14. The CDR3 DNA reads TGTGCCAGCAGCCCCCACGAAGAGACAGGGGGCGCCAAGACCCAGTACTTC. As protein: CASSPHEETGGAKTQYF.

This chain joins TRBV2 and TRBJ2-7; D call uncertain. Looked up from germline, CDR1 is SNHLY and CDR2 is FYNNEI. There are 12 residues in the CDR3. With 8 bases removed from V and 3 bases from J, the gap between germline ends came to 11 bases. The CDR3 sequence: CASGIDRYEQYF. For the CDR3, the DNA is TGTGCCAGCGGGATCGACCGCTACGAGCAGTACTTC.

The gene calls are TRBV7-2 and TRBJ2-4; D is tentatively TRBD1 or TRBD2 (5 bases each). The CDR3 length is 18 residues. Germline-derived CDR1 and CDR2 are SGHTA and FQGNSA. V lost 1 base, J lost 2 bases, and 18 bases lay in between. The CDR3 is CASSLVVPGALPKNIQYF. In nucleotides, the CDR3 is TGTGCCAGCAGCTTAGTGGTACCCGGGGCTCTCCCCAAAAACATTCAGTACTTC.

This clonotype was seen a few times. This chain links TRBV20-1 with TRBJ2-7, with a weak D call TRBD1 (6 bases). In germline, CDR1 is DFQATT, CDR2 SNEGSKA (reference sequence). This CDR3 comprises 12 residues. The CDR3 loop is CSMRSGANEQYF. The CDR3 DNA is TGCAGCATGCGCTCAGGGGCAAACGAGCAGTACTTC.

The V call is TRBV27, the J call TRBJ2-7; 12 bases map to TRBD1. V shed 0 bases, J shed 3 bases, and the junction held 3 bases outside the gene matches. The germline CDR1 and CDR2 sequences are MNHEY and SMNVEV (reference sequence). The CDR3 spans 16 residues. The CDR3 loop is CASSLSGTGGNYEQYF. Here the CDR3 DNA reads TGTGCCAGCAGTTTATCCGGGACAGGGGGCAACTACGAGCAGTACTTC.

This clonotype has a handful of counts. The chain links TRBV15 to TRBJ2-3, with 9 bases aligning to TRBD1. J lost 3 bases, V lost 0 bases, and 4 bases had no gene match. CDR3 length equals 16 residues. The germline V gene encodes CDR1 LNHNV and CDR2 YYDKDF (reference sequence). CDR3 sequence reads: CATSRDPGTGTDTQYF. In DNA, the CDR3 is TGTGCCACCAGCAGAGATCCCGGGACAGGGACAGATACGCAGTATTTT.

The rearrangement uses TRBV20-1 and TRBJ2-1, with D tentatively TRBD1 or TRBD2 (5 bases each). Trimming shortened V by 4 bases and J by 8 bases, and 15 bases separated the two germline ends. From germline, CDR1 is DFQATT and CDR2 SNEGSKA (reference sequence). The length of the CDR3 is 13 residues. This CDR3 reads CSATPGTRHEQFF. For the CDR3, the DNA is TGCAGTGCTACCCCTGGGACGAGGCATGAGCAGTTCTTC.

The J gene is TRBJ1-4, the V gene TRBV7-8; no clear D gene. V lost 5 bases and J 4 bases, leaving 11 bases between the germline ends. The germline V gene has CDR1 SGHVS and CDR2 FQNEAQ. The CDR3 contains 14 residues. The CDR3 DNA reads as TGTGCCAGCAGCCCCTGGGAGATTAATGAAAAACTGTTTTTT. This encodes CASSPWEINEKLFF.

The table lists this clonotype with a few counts. The V call is TRBV5-6, the J call TRBJ1-2; maybe TRBD1 (5 bases). V lost 1 base, J lost 0 bases, and 10 bases lay in between. The CDR3 has 15 residues. Germline loops: CDR1 SGHDT, CDR2 YYEEEE. The CDR3 loop is CASSLIPGTNYGYTF. The CDR3 DNA sequence: TGTGCCAGCAGCTTGATCCCAGGGACTAACTATGGCTACACCTTC.

This clonotype has ten or more counts. V and J are TRBV7-2 and TRBJ1-6; D uncertain. V lost 1 base and J lost 5, with 12 bases in between. The CDR3 is 16 amino acids. The V gene's germline CDR1 is SGHTA and CDR2 FQGNSA. The CDR3 DNA follows: TGTGCCAGCAGCTTAGGCAACAAGTACGATAATTCACCCCTCCACTTT. Amino acids: CASSLGNKYDNSPLHF.

This sequence joins TRBV20-1 and TRBJ2-7; D is possibly TRBD2 (6 bases). The germline V gene encodes CDR1 DFQATT and CDR2 SNEGSKA (reference sequence). V dropped 3 bases and J dropped 0 bases, with 18 bases sitting between them. CDR3 size: 16 residues. The CDR3 region has the DNA TGCAGTGCTAGGGGGGAGGAGGCTAGCGCCTCCTACGAGCAGTACTTC. Its protein product is CSARGEEASASYEQYF.

The chain is built from TRBV29-1 and TRBJ2-4; tentatively, D is TRBD1 (6 bases). Judging by the DNA end, TRBJ2-7 fits better; the J call may be wrong. Per the germline V gene, CDR1 is SQVTM and CDR2 is ANQGSEA. This CDR3 is 12 amino acids long. This chain's CDR3 is CSVRNLGGEQYF. The CDR3 nucleotides read TGCAGCGTCCGAAATCTAGGGGGCGAGCAGTACTTC.

J is TRBJ2-3 and V is TRBV29-1; tentative D call: TRBD1 (6 bases). V lost 5 bases, J lost 6 bases, and 15 bases lay in between. CDR1 and CDR2 (germline): SQVTM, ANQGSEA. CDR3 length equals 13 residues. The CDR3 DNA sequence: TGCAGCGTTACCAACACAGGGACGGATACGCAGTATTTT. This encodes CSVTNTGTDTQYF.

This clonotype was counted a few times. The V call is TRBV6-5, the J call TRBJ2-5; no clear D gene. The length of the CDR3 is 15 residues. CDR1 MNHEY and CDR2 SVGAGI come from the germline V gene. The germline V and J ends were trimmed by 2 bases and 1 base, with 11 bases remaining between them. The CDR3 DNA sequence: TGTGCCAGCAGTTACGCACTACAGACCCAAGAGACCCAGTACTTC. Translated: CASSYALQTQETQYF.

This sequence joins TRBV6-5 and TRBJ2-7; the match to TRBD1 covers 7 bases. The V and J ends lost 2 bases and 0 bases, in that order; junction bases with no gene match: 10. CDR1 and CDR2 from the germline V gene are MNHEY and SVGAGI. This CDR3 comprises 17 residues. CDR3 coding DNA: TGTGCCAGCAGTTACACACTTACAGGGGCGAGCTCCTACGAGCAGTACTTC. Translating it yields CASSYTLTGASSYEQYF.

The J gene is TRBJ2-1, the V gene TRBV20-1, with 8 bases lining up with TRBD1. V shed 2 bases and J 4 bases; nucleotides not matched to a gene: 10. Germline CDR1 reads DFQATT; CDR2 reads SNEGSKA (reference sequence). The CDR3 runs 16 residues. The CDR3 loop reads CSARSIDRGPYNEQFF. For the CDR3, the DNA is TGCAGTGCTAGATCCATTGACAGGGGCCCGTACAATGAGCAGTTCTTC.

This chain joins TRBV3-1 and TRBJ1-1; D remains ambiguous. The CDR3 contains 13 residues. V lost 7 bases and J lost 4, with 13 bases in between. Germline loops: CDR1 LGHDT, CDR2 YNNKEL (reference sequence). CDR3 in DNA: TGTGCCAGCATCGGTTTCGGAGGCACTGAAGCTTTCTTT. This codes for CASIGFGGTEAFF.